One and the same sample provided the 12 T cell receptor beta chains below, sequenced in a study of prognosis after radiotherapy for stage I lung cancer. By two-round multiplex PCR, the TCR beta CDR3 was amplified from genomic DNA. Primers specific to each TRBV and TRBJ gene drove first-round PCR. TCRdb reprocessed the multiplex PCR reads via MiXCR and lists one record per CDR3 protein. Among 13,000 to 15,000 distinct CDR3 sequences listed, around 56% were seen once. This material consisted of PBMCs, taken before or after stereotactic body radiation therapy (not recorded which). All receptors come from a donor of 50 years or more with non-small cell lung cancer.

The chain is built from TRBV12-3 or TRBV12-4 and TRBJ2-2; unclear D gene. The CDR3 loop spans 15 amino acids. V was trimmed by 8 bases and J by 4 bases, leaving 17 bases between them. CDR3 in DNA: TGTGCCAGCGGGCGCCTCGGAGCTTTCACCGGGGAGCTGTTTTTT. Translated, it gives CASGRLGAFTGELFF.

There are many counts of this clonotype. The rearrangement links TRBV28 to TRBJ2-5; 11 nucleotides line up with TRBD2. V was clipped by 2 bases and J by 2 bases; unmatched bases: 4. CDR3 length: 16 residues. The germline CDR1 and CDR2 sequences are MDHEN and SYDVKM. CDR3: CASSLEVAGGQETQYF. The DNA of the CDR3 is TGTGCCAGCAGTTTAGAGGTAGCGGGAGGGCAAGAGACCCAGTACTTC. The whole variable domain, remainder taken from reference TRBV28 and TRBJ2-5, is DVKVTQSSRYLVKRTGEKVFLECVQDMDHENMFWYRQDPGLGLRLIYFSYDVKMKEKGDIPEGYSVSREKKERFSLILESASTNQTSMYLCASSLEVAGGQETQYFGPGTRLLVL.

Worth noting for this clonotype: Because it lacks the conserved phenylalanine or tryptophan at the end, this CDR3 is likely a read error. The chain employs TRBV11-3 and TRBJ2-7, with TRBD1 matching 7 bases. CDR3 length: 16 amino acids. The germline V gene has CDR1 SGHNT and CDR2 YENEEA. J gave up 4 bases and V 5 bases, and 14 bases lay outside the gene matches. The CDR3 nucleotides read TGTGCCAGCAGCAGTAGGTCCGGGACAGATATTTACGAGCAGTACTTA. This sequence encodes CASSSRSGTDIYEQYL.

This chain uses TRBV12-3 or TRBV12-4 with TRBJ1-6; no clear D gene. V gave up 5 bases and J gave up 7 bases, with 9 bases separating them. This CDR3 is 13 amino acids long. The CDR3 is CASSNLENSPLHF. CDR3 nucleotides: TGTGCCAGCAGTAACCTAGAGAATTCACCCCTCCACTTT.

This clonotype was picked up one time. It may be a read error: a sequence one base away is much more abundant. V usage is TRBV10-2 and J usage is TRBJ2-2; D uncertain. The CDR3 has 13 residues. Between the trimmed V and J ends, which lost 3 bases and 3 bases, there was a span of 5 bases. Germline values: CDR1 WSHSY, CDR2 SAAADI. The CDR3 protein is CASSDPHTGELFF. DNA for the CDR3: TGCGCCAGCAGTGATCCGCACACCGGGGAGCTGTTTTTT.

V is TRBV19 and J is TRBJ1-3; D not resolved. In germline, CDR1 is LNHDA, CDR2 SQIVND (reference sequence). V lost 4 bases and J 0 bases, leaving 16 bases between the germline ends. The CDR3 is 17 residues long. CDR3 protein: CASSTSAGWFSGNTIYF. Here the CDR3 DNA reads TGTGCCAGTAGTACTTCGGCAGGTTGGTTCTCTGGAAACACCATATATTTT.

Comments on this clonotype: A far larger clone is off by one base, so a read error is likely. V usage is TRBV7-9 and J usage is TRBJ2-3; D not certain. This CDR3 spans 15 amino acids. The germline V gene has CDR1 SEHNR and CDR2 FQNEAQ (reference sequence). V was pared by 5 bases and J by 4 bases, with 16 bases between. The CDR3 here is CASSIRQTGSDTQYF. Here the CDR3 DNA reads TGTGCCAGCAGCATTCGCCAGACCGGGTCAGATACGCAGTATTTT.

This clonotype was picked up many times. The V and J genes are TRBV7-6 and TRBJ2-3; TRBD1 aligns across 8 bases. J lost 12 bases, V lost 5 bases, and 7 bases had no gene match. This CDR3 spans 12 amino acids. The germline V gene encodes CDR1 SGHVS and CDR2 FNYEAQ. CDR3 nucleotides: TGTGCCAGCAGCCCGCTCAGGGGGCGCCAGTATTTT. Its translation: CASSPLRGRQYF. The full variable domain, rest sourced from reference TRBV7-6 and TRBJ2-3, is GAGVSQSPRYKVTKRGQDVALRCDPISGHVSLYWYRQALGQGPEFLTYFNYEAQQDKSGLPNDRFSAERPEGSISTLTIQRTEQRDSAMYRCASSPLRGRQYFGPGTRLTVL.

This clonotype was observed at least ten times. This could be a read error, since a much larger clone is one nucleotide away. Likely a read error: the CDR3 ends without its conserved phenylalanine or tryptophan. The chain uses TRBV5-1 and TRBJ1-6; TRBD1 aligns across 7 bases. The CDR3 has 13 amino acids. CDR1 SGHRS and CDR2 YFSETQ come from the germline V gene. V shed 6 bases, J shed 9 bases, and the junction held 6 bases outside the gene matches. CDR3 nucleotide sequence: TGCGCCAGCACTCCAGGGGGTAGTTCACCCCTCCACCTT. Translating gives CASTPGGSSPLHL.

V and J are TRBV7-9 and TRBJ2-7; D gene ambiguous. This CDR3 region has 15 residues. The V and J ends lost 3 bases and 2 bases respectively, with 14 bases between them. Germline V gene data show CDR1 as SEHNR and CDR2 as FQNEAQ (reference sequence). Here the CDR3 reads CASSLSPHLAYEQYF. CDR3 coding DNA: TGTGCCAGCAGCTTGAGCCCACACCTCGCCTACGAGCAGTACTTC.

Note on this clonotype: The DNA is omitted, as the CDR3 cannot be located on it reliably, and the CDR3 follows TCRdb's listing. J is TRBJ1-1 and V is TRBV24-1; the table calls TRBD1, which could not be checked here. CDR1 is KGHDR, CDR2 SFDVKD, per germline. The CDR3 adds up to 21 amino acids, both ends counted. The CDR3 spells CATSRTGGNEQFFGPGTEAFF.

The rearrangement links TRBV20-1 to TRBJ1-6; unclear D gene. The CDR3 loop spans 14 amino acids. The V and J ends lost 5 bases and 3 bases respectively, with 11 bases between them. Germline V gene data show CDR1 as DFQATT and CDR2 as SNEGSKA (reference sequence). CDR3 DNA sequence: TGCAGTGCTCGCCCGACCTTCTATAATTCACCCCTCCACTTT. The encoded protein is CSARPTFYNSPLHF.